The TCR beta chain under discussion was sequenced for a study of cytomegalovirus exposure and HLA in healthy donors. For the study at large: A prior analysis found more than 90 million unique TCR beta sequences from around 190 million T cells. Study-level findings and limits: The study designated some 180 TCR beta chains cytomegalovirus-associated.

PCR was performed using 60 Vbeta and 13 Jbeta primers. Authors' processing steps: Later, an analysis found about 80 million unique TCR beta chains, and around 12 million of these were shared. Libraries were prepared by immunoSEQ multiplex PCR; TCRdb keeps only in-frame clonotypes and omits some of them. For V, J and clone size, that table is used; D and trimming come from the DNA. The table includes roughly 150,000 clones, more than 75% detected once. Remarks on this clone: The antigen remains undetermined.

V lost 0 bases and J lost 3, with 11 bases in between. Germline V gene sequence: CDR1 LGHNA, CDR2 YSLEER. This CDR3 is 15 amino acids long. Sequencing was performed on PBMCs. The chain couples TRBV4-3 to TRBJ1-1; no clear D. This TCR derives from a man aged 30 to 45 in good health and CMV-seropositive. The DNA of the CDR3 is TGCGCCAGCAGCCAAGATACAGATGGATACACTGAAGCTTTCTTT. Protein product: CASSQDTDGYTEAFF.